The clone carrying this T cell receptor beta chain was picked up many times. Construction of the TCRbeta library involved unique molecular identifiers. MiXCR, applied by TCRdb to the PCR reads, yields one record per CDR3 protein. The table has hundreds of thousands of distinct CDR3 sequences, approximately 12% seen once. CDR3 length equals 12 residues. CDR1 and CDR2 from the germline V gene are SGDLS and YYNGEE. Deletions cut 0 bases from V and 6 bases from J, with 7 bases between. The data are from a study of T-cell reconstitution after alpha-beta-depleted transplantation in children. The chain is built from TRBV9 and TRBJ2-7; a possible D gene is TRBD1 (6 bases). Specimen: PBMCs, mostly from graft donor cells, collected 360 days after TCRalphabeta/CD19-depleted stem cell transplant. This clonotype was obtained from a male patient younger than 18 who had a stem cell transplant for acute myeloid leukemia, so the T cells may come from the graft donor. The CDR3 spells CASSVGGGEQYF. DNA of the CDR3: TGTGCCAGCAGCGTAGGAGGGGGCGAGCAGTACTTC.